Following are 8 T cell receptor beta chains from one sample sequenced in a study of cytomegalovirus exposure and HLA in healthy donors. Amplification used 60 Vbeta primers and 13 Jbeta primers. Profiled with immunoSEQ multiplex PCR; TCRdb holds only in-frame clones, not every one. The table includes about 150,000 clones, 79% detected once. The sample taken for sequencing was PBMCs. All receptors derive from a man in his forties or fifties in good health and CMV-seropositive.

This clone was counted at least ten times. This chain joins TRBV28 and TRBJ2-7; 7 bases align to TRBD1. Germline trimming cut 4 bases from V and 3 bases from J; bases unmatched to any gene: 12. Germline loops: CDR1 MDHEN, CDR2 SYDVKM. The CDR3 has 16 amino acids. The CDR3 reads CASSSYRGPNIYEQYF. Here the CDR3 DNA reads TGTGCCAGCAGTTCATACAGGGGACCTAACATCTACGAGCAGTACTTC.

V and J are TRBV2 and TRBJ2-7, with TRBD2 matching 13 bases. The trim removed 5 bases at V and 8 bases at J, leaving 9 bases unmatched. There are 15 residues in the CDR3. The germline gives CDR1 SNHLY, CDR2 FYNNEI. For the CDR3, the DNA is TGTGCCAGCAGTTATACCGGACTAGCGGGAGCTAAGCAGTACTTC. Its protein product is CASSYTGLAGAKQYF.

This clone was seen once. V is TRBV13 and J is TRBJ2-5; TRBD2 aligns across 8 bases. The J call may be faulty, since TRBJ2-7 better matches the DNA end. Germline V gives CDR1 PRHDT, CDR2 FYEKMQ (reference sequence). CDR3 length: 15 residues. The CDR3: CASSSPRLAPYEQYF. The CDR3 bases are TGTGCCAGCAGCTCCCCCCGACTAGCGCCCTACGAGCAGTACTTC.

The chain combines TRBV4-1 with TRBJ1-5; 9 bases map to TRBD1. CDR1 and CDR2 from the germline V gene are MGHRA and YSYEKL. This CDR3 has 17 residues. Germline trimming cut 0 bases from V and 2 bases from J; bases unmatched to any gene: 5. CDR3 nucleotides: TGCGCCAGCAGCCAAGATCTACAGGGGGCCGGCAATCAGCCCCAGCATTTT. As protein: CASSQDLQGAGNQPQHF.

DNA of the CDR3: TGTGCCAGCAGCTTAGACGGGCAGGGCCAAGCTTTCTTT. It specifies CASSLDGQGQAFF. V gene TRBV7-9 combines with J gene TRBJ1-1; tentatively, D is TRBD1 (5 bases). CDR3 length equals 13 residues. Looked up from germline, CDR1 is SEHNR and CDR2 is FQNEAQ (reference sequence). V lost 1 base and J 9 bases, leaving 12 bases between the germline ends.

V and J are TRBV30 and TRBJ1-6; 8 nucleotides agree with TRBD1. The CDR3 runs 15 residues. Unmatched junction bases numbered 9, after V lost 3 bases and J lost 8 bases. Germline values: CDR1 GTSNPN, CDR2 SVGIG (reference sequence). Written as DNA, the CDR3 is TGTGCCTGGAGCAGCACCGGGACAGGAGATTCACCCCTCCACTTT. Its translation: CAWSSTGTGDSPLHF.

The CDR3 DNA sequence: TGTGCCAGCAGCCCACGAGGGGGAACAGCCTACAATGAGCAGTTCTTC. This sequence encodes CASSPRGGTAYNEQFF. The chain employs TRBV28 and TRBJ2-1; maybe TRBD1 (6 bases). Germline V gene sequence: CDR1 MDHEN, CDR2 SYDVKM. The length of the CDR3 is 16 residues. The ends were cut back, 6 bases at V and 2 bases at J, with 17 bases in the middle.

The chain joins TRBV11-2 to TRBJ1-1; D not resolved. The ends were cut back, 5 bases at V and 11 bases at J, with 15 bases in the middle. CDR1 is SGHAT and CDR2 is FQNNGV in the germline V gene. This CDR3 spans 12 amino acids. The CDR3 sequence is CASSPNGLSAFF. CDR3 nucleotide sequence: TGTGCCAGCAGCCCCAATGGGCTGTCGGCTTTCTTT. The full variable domain, completed using reference TRBV11-2 and TRBJ1-1, is EAGVAQSPRYKIIEKRQSVAFWCNPISGHATLYWYQQILGQGPKLLIQFQNNGVVDDSQLPKDRFSAERLKGVDSTLKIQPAKLEDSAVYLCASSPNGLSAFFGQGTRLTVV.